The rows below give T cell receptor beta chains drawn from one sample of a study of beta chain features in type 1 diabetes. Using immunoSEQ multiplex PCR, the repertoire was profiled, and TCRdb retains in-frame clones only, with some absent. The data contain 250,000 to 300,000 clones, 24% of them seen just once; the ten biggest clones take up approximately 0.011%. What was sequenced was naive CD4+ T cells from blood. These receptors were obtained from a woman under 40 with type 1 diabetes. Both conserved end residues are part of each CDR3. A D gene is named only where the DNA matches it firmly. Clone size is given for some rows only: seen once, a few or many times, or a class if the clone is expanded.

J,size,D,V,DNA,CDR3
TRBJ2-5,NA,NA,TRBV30,TGTGCCTGGATGGCTAGATGGGAGACCCAGTACTTC,CAWMARWETQYF
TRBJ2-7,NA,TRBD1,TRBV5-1,TGCGCCAGCAGCCGAGGGACAGAGAGCTCCTACGAGCAGTACTTC,CASSRGTESSYEQYF
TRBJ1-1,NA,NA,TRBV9,TGTGCCAGCAGCGTAGCGGGAGACACTGAAGCTTTCTTT,CASSVAGDTEAFF
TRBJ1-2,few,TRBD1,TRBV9,TGTGCCAGCAGCGCCCGGGACAGGGGCTACACCTTC,CASSARDRGYTF
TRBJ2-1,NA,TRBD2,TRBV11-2,TGTGCCAGCTCCCGAACGGGTCTAGCGGGAGCCAATGAGCAGTTCTTC,CASSRTGLAGANEQFF
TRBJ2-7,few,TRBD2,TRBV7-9,TGTGCCAGCAGCTTGACTAGCGGGTACTACGAGCAGTACTTC,CASSLTSGYYEQYF
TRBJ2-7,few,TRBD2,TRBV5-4,TGTGCCAGCAGCTTCAGCGGGAACGTCTACGAGCAGTACTTC,CASSFSGNVYEQYF
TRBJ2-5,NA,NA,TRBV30,TGTGCCTGGGCTACCCTAGCCCAAGAGACCCAGTACTTC,CAWATLAQETQYF
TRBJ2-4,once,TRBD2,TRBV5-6,TGTGCCAGCAGCCCGACTAGCGCTACCAAAAACATTCAGTACTTC,CASSPTSATKNIQYF
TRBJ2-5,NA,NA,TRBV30,TGTGCCTGGAGACCGCCGGGGAGGGAGACCCAGTACTTC,CAWRPPGRETQYF
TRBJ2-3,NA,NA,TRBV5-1,TGCGCCAGCAGGCATGGCTGGGGGGACACAGATACGCAGTATTTT,CASRHGWGDTDTQYF
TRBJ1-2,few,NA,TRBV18,TGTGCCAGCTCCGGTACGACTGGGGGCGAGGGCTACACCTTC,CASSGTTGGEGYTF
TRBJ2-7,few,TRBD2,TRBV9,TGTGCCAGCAGCGTAGAGCCAGCGGGAGGCCACGAGCAGTACTTC,CASSVEPAGGHEQYF
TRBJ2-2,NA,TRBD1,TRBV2,TGTGCCAGCAGTGTTGGCGGGACAGGGAACACCGGGGAGCTGTTTTTT,CASSVGGTGNTGELFF
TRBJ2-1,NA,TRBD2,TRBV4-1,TGCGCCAGCAGCCAAGGTCCGGGCGGGAGCGATTACAATGAGCAGTTCTTC,CASSQGPGGSDYNEQFF
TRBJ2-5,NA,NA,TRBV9,TGTGCCAGCAGCCAAGATACGGCAACGGGCGGGGAGACCCAGTACTTC,CASSQDTATGGETQYF
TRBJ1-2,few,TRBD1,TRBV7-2,TGTGCCAGCAGCTCCGGACAGGACTATGGCTACACCTTC,CASSSGQDYGYTF
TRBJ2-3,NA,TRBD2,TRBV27,TGTGCCAGCAGTTTAGCGGGAGAGACAGATACGCAGTATTTT,CASSLAGETDTQYF
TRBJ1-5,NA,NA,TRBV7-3,TGTGCCAGCAGCCCAAGCCGCAATCAGCCCCAGCATTTT,CASSPSRNQPQHF
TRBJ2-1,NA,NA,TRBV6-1,TGTGCCAGCAGTGAAATTGGGCGGTTTGTTCGGGGTAAGAATGAGCAGTTCTTC,CASSEIGRFVRGKNEQFF
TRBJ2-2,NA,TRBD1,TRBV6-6,TGTGCCAGCAGTACGACCGACAGGGCCGGTTTGGAGCTGTTTTTT,CASSTTDRAGLELFF
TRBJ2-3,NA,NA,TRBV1,TGCACCAGCAGCCAAGTGGAGAAGTGGGAGAGCTGCACAGATACGCAGTATTTT,CTSSQVEKWESCTDTQYF
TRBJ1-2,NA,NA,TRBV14,TGTGCCAGCAGCCAAGATCGGGGTTATGGCTACACCTTC,CASSQDRGYGYTF
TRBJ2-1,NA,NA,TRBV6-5,TGTGCCAGCAGTCACCCGGTATACAATGAGCAGTTCTTC,CASSHPVYNEQFF
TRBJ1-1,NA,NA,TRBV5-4,TGTGCCAGCAGCTTGCAGGGGTTGGCTGAAGCTTTCTTT,CASSLQGLAEAFF
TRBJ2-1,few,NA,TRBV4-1,TGCGCCAGCAGCAAAGGGGCCGGGAGCTCCTACAATGAGCAGTTCTTC,CASSKGAGSSYNEQFF
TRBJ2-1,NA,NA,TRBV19,TGTGCCAGTAGTATCGGAGATATCTACAATGAGCAGTTCTTC,CASSIGDIYNEQFF
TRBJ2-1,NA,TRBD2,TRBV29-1,TGCAGCGTTGAACTAGCGGCCTACAATGAGCAGTTCTTC,CSVELAAYNEQFF
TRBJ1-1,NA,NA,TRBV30,TGTGCCTGGAGGGGCTACGGACAGAACACTGAAGCTTTCTTT,CAWRGYGQNTEAFF
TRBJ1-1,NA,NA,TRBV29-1,TGCAGCGTTGAGGTGGGGGGAGGGACTGAAGCTTTCTTT,CSVEVGGGTEAFF
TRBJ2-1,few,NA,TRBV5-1,TGCGCCAGCAGCGTGCCTCAGGGTAATGAGCAGTTCTTC,CASSVPQGNEQFF
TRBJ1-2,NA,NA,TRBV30,TGTGCCTGGACTAAACAGGGAATCTATGGCTACACCTTC,CAWTKQGIYGYTF
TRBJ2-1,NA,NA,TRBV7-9,TGTGCCAGCAGCTTCAGGTACGGCTCCTACAATGAGCAGTTCTTC,CASSFRYGSYNEQFF